This is a list of T cell receptor beta chains from one sample in a study of STAT3 mutations in large granular lymphocyte leukemia. This table comes from immunoSEQ multiplex PCR, and its TCRdb copy is limited to in-frame clones, with some not included. Among approximately 45,000 clones listed, approximately 78% were seen once. Sequencing input: PBMCs. Every receptor here comes from a human donor with T large granular lymphocyte leukemia. Some clones in this sample may be carry-over from other donors' samples. CDR3s include the opening cysteine and the closing phenylalanine or tryptophan. Fields, in order: V gene, D gene, clone size, J gene, CDR3 protein, CDR3 DNA. A D gene is named only where the DNA matches it firmly. Rows may omit the clone size; those that give it use once, few, many or a size class.

v_call: TRBV7-6; d_call: .; clone_size: .; j_call: TRBJ2-7; cdr3_aa: CASSRGPPYEQYF; cdr3_nt: TGTGCCAGCAGCCGTGGGCCCCCCTACGAGCAGTACTTC
v_call: TRBV6-5; d_call: .; clone_size: .; j_call: TRBJ2-5; cdr3_aa: CASSYSKGRLQETQYF; cdr3_nt: TGTGCCAGCAGTTACTCGAAGGGTAGACTACAAGAGACCCAGTACTTC
v_call: TRBV7-9; d_call: TRBD2; clone_size: once; j_call: TRBJ2-2; cdr3_aa: CASSSKLADNTGELFF; cdr3_nt: TGTGCCAGCAGCTCGAAACTAGCGGATAACACCGGGGAGCTGTTTTTT
v_call: TRBV6-5; d_call: .; clone_size: once; j_call: TRBJ1-6; cdr3_aa: CASSRDPKNSPLHF; cdr3_nt: TGTGCCAGCAGCCGGGACCCCAAGAACTCACCCCTCCACTTT
v_call: TRBV5-6; d_call: .; clone_size: .; j_call: TRBJ1-1; cdr3_aa: CASSLGGWRAEAFF; cdr3_nt: TGTGCCAGCAGCTTGGGCGGTTGGAGGGCTGAAGCTTTCTTT
v_call: TRBV30; d_call: .; clone_size: .; j_call: TRBJ2-1; cdr3_aa: CAWDPGAYNEQFF; cdr3_nt: TGTGCCTGGGACCCCGGGGCCTACAATGAGCAGTTCTTC
v_call: TRBV30; d_call: .; clone_size: .; j_call: TRBJ2-2; cdr3_aa: CAWSSRAAGELFF; cdr3_nt: TGTGCCTGGAGTTCTAGAGCTGCCGGGGAGCTGTTTTTT
v_call: TRBV11-2; d_call: .; clone_size: .; j_call: TRBJ1-1; cdr3_aa: CASSLVGTEAFF; cdr3_nt: TGTGCCAGCAGCTTAGTCGGCACTGAAGCTTTCTTT
v_call: TRBV5-1; d_call: .; clone_size: .; j_call: TRBJ2-5; cdr3_aa: CASGGRSETQYF; cdr3_nt: TGCGCCTCGGGGGGCCGGTCAGAGACCCAGTACTTC
v_call: TRBV5-1; d_call: .; clone_size: .; j_call: TRBJ1-5; cdr3_aa: CASSLVGNEDQPQHF; cdr3_nt: TGCGCCAGCAGCTTGGTGGGGAATGAGGATCAGCCCCAGCATTTT
v_call: TRBV7-2; d_call: .; clone_size: .; j_call: TRBJ1-2; cdr3_aa: CASSLRRTYGYTF; cdr3_nt: TGTGCCAGCAGCTTACGAAGGACCTATGGCTACACCTTC